This TCR beta chain was found in a study of blood T cell dynamics during melanoma immunotherapy. Study context: First-line therapy was either pembrolizumab or nivolumab with ipilimumab for metastatic melanoma.

Remarks on this clone: Its target is not known.

The V gene's germline CDR1 is MNHEY and CDR2 SMNVEV (reference sequence). CDR3 length: 15 residues. Losses at the gene ends were 6 bases for V and 5 bases for J; bases not matched to a gene: 9. Data came from immunoSEQ multiplex PCR; TCRdb stores just in-frame clones and leaves some out. The sample lists under 8,000 clones; around 81% were seen once. General observations from the study: The study could not tell melanoma-specific clones from general immune activation.

Sample time point: pre-treatment baseline. This sequence joins TRBV27 and TRBJ2-2, with 7 bases aligning to TRBD1. The sequences come from blood, collected from a patient treated with checkpoint blockade. The sequence was obtained from a human donor with melanoma. DNA for the CDR3: TGTGCCAGCAGGTTTCAGGCAGGGGGAACCGGGGAGCTGTTTTTT. This translates into CASRFQAGGTGELFF.